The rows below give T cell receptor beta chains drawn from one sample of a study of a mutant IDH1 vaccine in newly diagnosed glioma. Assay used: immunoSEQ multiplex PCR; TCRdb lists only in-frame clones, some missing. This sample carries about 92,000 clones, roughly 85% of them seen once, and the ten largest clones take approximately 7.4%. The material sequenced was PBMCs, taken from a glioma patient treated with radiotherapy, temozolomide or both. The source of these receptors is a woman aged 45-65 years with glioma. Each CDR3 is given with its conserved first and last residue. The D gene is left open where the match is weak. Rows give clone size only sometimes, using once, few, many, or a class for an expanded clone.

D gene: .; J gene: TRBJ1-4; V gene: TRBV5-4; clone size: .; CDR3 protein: CASSLEGGLEKLFF; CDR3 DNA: TGTGCCAGCAGCTTGGAAGGGGGGCTTGAAAAACTGTTTTTT
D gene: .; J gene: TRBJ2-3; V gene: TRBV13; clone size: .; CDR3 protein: CASSLVDQADTQYF; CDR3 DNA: TGTGCCAGCAGCTTAGTGGACCAGGCAGATACGCAGTATTTT
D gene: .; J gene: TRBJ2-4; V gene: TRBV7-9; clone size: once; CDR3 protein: CASSSRLAEAKNIQYF; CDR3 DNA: TGTGCCAGCAGCTCCAGACTGGCGGAGGCCAAAAACATTCAGTACTTC
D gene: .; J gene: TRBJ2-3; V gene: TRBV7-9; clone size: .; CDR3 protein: CASRLEGSNTQYF; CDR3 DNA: TGTGCCAGCAGATTAGAGGGAAGCAATACGCAGTATTTT
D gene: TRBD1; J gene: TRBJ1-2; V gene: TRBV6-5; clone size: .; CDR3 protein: CASRSTGLDGYGYTF; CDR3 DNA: TGTGCCAGCAGATCGACAGGGTTGGATGGGTATGGCTACACCTTC
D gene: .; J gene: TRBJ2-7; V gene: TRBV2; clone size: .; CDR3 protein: CASNKGRQSEQYF; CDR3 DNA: TGTGCCAGCAACAAAGGGAGGCAGAGCGAGCAGTACTTC
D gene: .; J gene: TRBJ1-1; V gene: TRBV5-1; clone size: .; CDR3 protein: CASSLGEGGRSPRAFF; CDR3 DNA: TGCGCCAGCAGCTTGGGGGAGGGGGGCCGAAGTCCAAGAGCTTTCTTT
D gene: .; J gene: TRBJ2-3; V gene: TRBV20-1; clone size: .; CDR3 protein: CRTGTTDTQYF; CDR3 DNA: TGCAGGACGGGAACTACAGATACGCAGTATTTT
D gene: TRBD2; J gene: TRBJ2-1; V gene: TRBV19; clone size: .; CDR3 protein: CASSGTSAYNEQFF; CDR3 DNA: TGTGCCAGTAGTGGTACTAGCGCCTACAATGAGCAGTTCTTC
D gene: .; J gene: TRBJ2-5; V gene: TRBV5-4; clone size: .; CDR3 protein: CASSLALRETQYF; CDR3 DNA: TGTGCCAGCAGCTTGGCCCTGCGCGAGACCCAGTACTTC
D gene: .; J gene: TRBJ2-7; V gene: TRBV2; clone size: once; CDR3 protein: CASSESSQIYEQYF; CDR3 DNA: TGTGCCAGCAGTGAATCGTCCCAGATCTACGAGCAGTACTTC
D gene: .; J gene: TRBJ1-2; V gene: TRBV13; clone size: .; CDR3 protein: CASSDRVVYGYTF; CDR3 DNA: TGTGCCAGCTCGGACAGAGTAGTCTATGGCTACACCTTC
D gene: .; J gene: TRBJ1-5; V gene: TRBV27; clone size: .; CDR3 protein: CASSLQGPNQPQHF; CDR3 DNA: TGTGCCAGCAGTTTACAGGGCCCCAATCAGCCCCAGCATTTT
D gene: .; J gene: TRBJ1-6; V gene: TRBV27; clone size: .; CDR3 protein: CASSKGIGNSPLHF; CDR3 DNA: TGTGCCAGCAGTAAGGGTATCGGAAATTCACCCCTCCACTTT
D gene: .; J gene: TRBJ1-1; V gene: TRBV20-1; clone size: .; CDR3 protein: CSARPLQEAFF; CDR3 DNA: TGCAGTGCTAGGCCCCTTCAAGAGGCTTTCTTT
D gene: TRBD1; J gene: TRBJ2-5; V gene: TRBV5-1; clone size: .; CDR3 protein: CASSLGDRGPETQYF; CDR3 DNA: TGCGCCAGCAGCTTGGGGGACAGGGGGCCGGAGACCCAGTACTTC
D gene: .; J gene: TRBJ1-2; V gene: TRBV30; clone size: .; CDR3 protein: CAWRFGQTSYGYTF; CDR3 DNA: TGTGCCTGGAGATTCGGTCAGACCTCCTATGGCTACACCTTC
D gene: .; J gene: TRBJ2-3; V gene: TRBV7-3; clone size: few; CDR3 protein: CASSSSSTDTQYF; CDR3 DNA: TGTGCCAGCAGCTCAAGTAGCACAGATACGCAGTATTTT
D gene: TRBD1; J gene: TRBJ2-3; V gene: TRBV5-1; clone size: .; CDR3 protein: CASSPGQGFTDTQYF; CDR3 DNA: TGCGCCAGCAGTCCTGGACAGGGGTTCACAGATACGCAGTATTTT
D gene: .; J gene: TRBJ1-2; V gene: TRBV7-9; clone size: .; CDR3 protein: CASSLMGGPNYGYTF; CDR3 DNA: TGTGCCAGCAGCTTAATGGGGGGCCCTAACTATGGCTACACCTTC
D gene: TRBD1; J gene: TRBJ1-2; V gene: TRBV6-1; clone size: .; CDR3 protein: CASSGSGTGINYGYTF; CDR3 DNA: TGTGCCAGCAGTGGTTCTGGGACAGGGATTAACTATGGCTACACCTTC
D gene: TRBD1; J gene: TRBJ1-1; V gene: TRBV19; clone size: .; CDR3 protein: CASSKHRGQSEAFF; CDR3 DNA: TGTGCCAGTAGTAAACACAGGGGCCAGAGTGAAGCTTTCTTT
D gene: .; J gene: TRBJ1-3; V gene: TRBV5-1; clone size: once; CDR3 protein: CASSSEGRNSGNTIYF; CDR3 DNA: TGCGCCAGCAGCTCCGAAGGGAGAAACTCTGGAAACACCATATATTTT
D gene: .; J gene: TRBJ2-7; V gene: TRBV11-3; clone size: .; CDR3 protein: CASSTKGAEQYF; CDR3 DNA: TGTGCCAGCAGCACAAAGGGCGCCGAGCAGTACTTC
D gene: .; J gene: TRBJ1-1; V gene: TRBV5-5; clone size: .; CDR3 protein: CASSSRTVNTEAFF; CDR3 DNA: TGTGCCAGCAGCTCACGGACCGTGAACACTGAAGCTTTCTTT
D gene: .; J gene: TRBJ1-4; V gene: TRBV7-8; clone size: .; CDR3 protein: CASSRAGLEKEKLFF; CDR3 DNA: TGTGCCAGCAGCCGCGCGGGGCTCGAGAAGGAAAAACTGTTTTTT
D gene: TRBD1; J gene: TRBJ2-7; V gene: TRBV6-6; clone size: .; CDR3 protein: CASSYYRGSEQYF; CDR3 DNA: TGTGCCAGCAGTTACTACAGGGGTAGCGAGCAGTACTTC
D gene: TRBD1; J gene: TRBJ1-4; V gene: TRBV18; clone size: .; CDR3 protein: CASSPGGQGVYLEKLFF; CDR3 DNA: TGTGCCAGCTCACCCGGGGGACAGGGTGTATATCTTGAAAAACTGTTTTTT
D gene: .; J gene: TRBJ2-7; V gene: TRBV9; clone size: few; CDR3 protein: CASSVGGDGRLPYEQYF; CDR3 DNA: TGTGCCAGCAGCGTAGGAGGGGATGGGAGACTTCCCTACGAGCAGTACTTC
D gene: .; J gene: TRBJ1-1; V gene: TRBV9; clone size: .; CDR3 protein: CASSVGEGRGGTNEAFF; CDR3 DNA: TGTGCCAGCAGCGTAGGGGAGGGAAGGGGCGGAACCAATGAAGCTTTCTTT
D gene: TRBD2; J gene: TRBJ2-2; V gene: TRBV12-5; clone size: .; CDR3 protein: CASGLGTSGVTGELFF; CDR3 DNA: TGTGCTAGTGGTTTGGGGACTAGCGGGGTTACCGGGGAGCTGTTTTTT
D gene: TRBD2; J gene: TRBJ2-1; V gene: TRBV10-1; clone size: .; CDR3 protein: CASSAGGASRNEQFF; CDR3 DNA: TGCGCCAGCAGTGCCGGGGGGGCGTCAAGAAATGAGCAGTTCTTC
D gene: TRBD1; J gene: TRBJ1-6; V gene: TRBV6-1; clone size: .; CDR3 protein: CASTLGQGDSPLHF; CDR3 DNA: TGTGCCAGCACCCTCGGACAGGGGGATTCACCCCTCCACTTT
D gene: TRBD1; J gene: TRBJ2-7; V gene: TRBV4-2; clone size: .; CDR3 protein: CASSQGDSSYEQYF; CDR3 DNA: TGTGCCAGCAGCCAAGGGGACAGCTCCTACGAGCAGTACTTC
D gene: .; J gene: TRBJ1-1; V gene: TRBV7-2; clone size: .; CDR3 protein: CASSLRGNTEAFF; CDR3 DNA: TGTGCCAGCAGCTTAAGGGGGAATACTGAAGCTTTCTTT
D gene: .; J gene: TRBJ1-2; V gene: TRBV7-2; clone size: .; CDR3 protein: CASSFYFGSRGRGYTF; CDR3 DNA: TGTGCCAGCAGCTTTTATTTTGGGTCCAGGGGAAGAGGCTACACCTTC
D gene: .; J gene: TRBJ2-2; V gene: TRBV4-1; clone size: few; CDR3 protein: CASSYQGQAGELFF; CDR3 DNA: TGCGCCAGCAGCTATCAGGGGCAAGCCGGGGAGCTGTTTTTT
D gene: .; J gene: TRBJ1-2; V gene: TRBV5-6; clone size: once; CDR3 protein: CASSLGRASGYTF; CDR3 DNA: TGTGCCAGCAGCTTGGGCAGGGCCTCTGGCTACACCTTC
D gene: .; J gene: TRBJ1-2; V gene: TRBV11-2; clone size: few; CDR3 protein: CASSLGQLYGYTF; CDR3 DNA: TGTGCCAGCAGCTTAGGCCAGCTCTATGGCTACACCTTC
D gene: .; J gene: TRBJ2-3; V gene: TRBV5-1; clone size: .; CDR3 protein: CASSLSATTASTDTQYF; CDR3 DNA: TGCGCCAGCAGCCTTTCGGCGACTACCGCTAGCACAGATACGCAGTATTTT
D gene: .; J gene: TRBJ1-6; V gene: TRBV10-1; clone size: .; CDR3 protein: CASSESAGGSPLHF; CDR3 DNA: TGCGCCAGCAGTGAGTCGGCAGGCGGTTCACCCCTCCACTTT
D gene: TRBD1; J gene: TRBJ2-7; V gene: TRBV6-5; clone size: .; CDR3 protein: CASSSSGTGEVEQYF; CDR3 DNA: TGTGCCAGCAGTTCATCGGGGACAGGGGAGGTCGAGCAGTACTTC
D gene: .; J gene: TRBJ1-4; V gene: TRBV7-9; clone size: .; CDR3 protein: CASSPDPELQRLFF; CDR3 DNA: TGTGCCAGCAGCCCGGACCCCGAACTGCAACGACTGTTTTTT